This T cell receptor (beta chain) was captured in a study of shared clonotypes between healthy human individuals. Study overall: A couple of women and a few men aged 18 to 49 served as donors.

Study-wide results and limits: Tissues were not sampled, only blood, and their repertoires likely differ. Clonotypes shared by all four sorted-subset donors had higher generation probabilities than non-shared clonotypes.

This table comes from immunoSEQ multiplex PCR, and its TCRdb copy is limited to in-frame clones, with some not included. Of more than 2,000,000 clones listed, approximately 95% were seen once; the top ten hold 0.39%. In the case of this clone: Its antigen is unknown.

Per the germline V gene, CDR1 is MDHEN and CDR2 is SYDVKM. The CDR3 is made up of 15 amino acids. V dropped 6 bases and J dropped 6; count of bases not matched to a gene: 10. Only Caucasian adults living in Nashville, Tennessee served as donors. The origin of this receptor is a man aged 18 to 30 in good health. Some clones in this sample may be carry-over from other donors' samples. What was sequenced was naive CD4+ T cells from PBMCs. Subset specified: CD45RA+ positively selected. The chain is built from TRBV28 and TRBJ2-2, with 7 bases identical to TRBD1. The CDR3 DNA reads TGTGCCAGCAGCTCAGGGGGAATCAAGGCCGGGGAGCTGTTTTTT. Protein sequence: CASSSGGIKAGELFF.